The source of this TCR beta chain is a study of blood T cell repertoires in COVID-19. About the research overall: Nucleic acid was either cDNA or gDNA, and it came from T cells, B-cell-depleted T cells, or PBMCs.

TCRdb's table, derived via immunoSEQ multiplex PCR, lists solely in-frame clones and lacks some. The table has 150,000 to 200,000 clones, 80% to 85% seen once. Between the trimmed V and J ends, which lost 6 bases and 9 bases, there was a span of 24 bases. Per the germline V gene, CDR1 is GTSNPN and CDR2 is SVGIG (reference sequence). The CDR3 loop spans 15 amino acids. The sequencing sample was made of PBMCs or T cells enriched from blood (not recorded which). This sequence joins TRBV30 and TRBJ2-1; perhaps TRBD2 as D (5 bases). This receptor was obtained from a woman aged 55-70 years who had recovered from COVID-19. In DNA form, the CDR3 reads TGTGCCTGCCCCCCGGTTGGGCTAGCAATGGGTGAGCAGTTCTTC. This encodes CACPPVGLAMGEQFF.